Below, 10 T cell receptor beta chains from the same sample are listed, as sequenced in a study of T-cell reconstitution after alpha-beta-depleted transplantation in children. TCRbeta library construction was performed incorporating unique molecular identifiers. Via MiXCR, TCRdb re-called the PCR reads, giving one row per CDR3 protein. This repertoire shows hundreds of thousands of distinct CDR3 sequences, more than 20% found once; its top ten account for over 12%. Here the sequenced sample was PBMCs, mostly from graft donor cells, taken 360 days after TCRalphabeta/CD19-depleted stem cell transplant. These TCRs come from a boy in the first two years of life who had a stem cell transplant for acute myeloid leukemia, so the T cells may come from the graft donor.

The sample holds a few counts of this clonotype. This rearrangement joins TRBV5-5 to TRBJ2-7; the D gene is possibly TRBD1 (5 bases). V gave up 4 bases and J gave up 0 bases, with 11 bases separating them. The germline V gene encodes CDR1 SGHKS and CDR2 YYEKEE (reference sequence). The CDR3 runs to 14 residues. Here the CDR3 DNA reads TGTGCCAGCAGCCCGTGGGGCAGCTCCTACGAGCAGTACGTC. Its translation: CASSPWGSSYEQYV.

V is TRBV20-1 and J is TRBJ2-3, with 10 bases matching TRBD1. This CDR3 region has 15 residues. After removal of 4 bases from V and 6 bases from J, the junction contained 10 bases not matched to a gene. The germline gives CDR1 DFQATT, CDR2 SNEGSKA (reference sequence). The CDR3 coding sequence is TGCAGTGCTAACCTAAGACAGGGGGCGTCGGATACGCAGTATTTT. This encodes CSANLRQGASDTQYF.

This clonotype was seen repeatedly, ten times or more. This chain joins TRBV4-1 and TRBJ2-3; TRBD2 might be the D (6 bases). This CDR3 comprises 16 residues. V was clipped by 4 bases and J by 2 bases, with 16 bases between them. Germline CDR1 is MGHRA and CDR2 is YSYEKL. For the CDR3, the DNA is TGCGCCAGCAGCCTACGGGGGAACCCTATCACAGATACGCAGTATTTT. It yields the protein CASSLRGNPITDTQYF.

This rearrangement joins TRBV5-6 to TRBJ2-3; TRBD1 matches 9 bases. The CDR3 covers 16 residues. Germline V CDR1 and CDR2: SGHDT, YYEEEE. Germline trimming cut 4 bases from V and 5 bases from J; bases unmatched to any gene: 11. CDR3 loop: CASSRDRGNDGDTQYF. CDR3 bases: TGTGCCAGCAGCAGAGACAGGGGGAACGATGGAGATACGCAGTATTTT.

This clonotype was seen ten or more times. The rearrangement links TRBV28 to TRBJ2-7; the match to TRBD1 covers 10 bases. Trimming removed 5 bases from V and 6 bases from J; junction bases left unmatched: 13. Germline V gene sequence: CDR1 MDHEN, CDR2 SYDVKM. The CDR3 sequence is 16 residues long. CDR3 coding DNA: TGTGCCAGCAGTCGCCGATGGGACAGGGGAACGATCGAGCAGTACGTC. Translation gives CASSRRWDRGTIEQYV.

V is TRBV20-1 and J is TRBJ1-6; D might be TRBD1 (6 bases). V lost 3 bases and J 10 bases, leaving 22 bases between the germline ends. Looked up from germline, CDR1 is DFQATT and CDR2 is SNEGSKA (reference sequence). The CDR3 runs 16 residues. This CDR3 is CSASPPGQGLESPLHF. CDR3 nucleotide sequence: TGCAGTGCTAGTCCCCCTGGGCAGGGGCTCGAGTCACCCCTCCACTTT.

CDR3 in amino acids: CASSGLGGSTDTQYF. CDR3 nucleotide sequence: TGTGCCAGCAGTGGCCTCGGGGGGAGCACAGATACGCAGTATTTT. The rearrangement links TRBV12-3 or TRBV12-4 to TRBJ2-3; 7 positions agree with TRBD2. V gave up 5 bases and J gave up 0 bases; unmatched junction bases: 5. The CDR3 covers 15 residues.

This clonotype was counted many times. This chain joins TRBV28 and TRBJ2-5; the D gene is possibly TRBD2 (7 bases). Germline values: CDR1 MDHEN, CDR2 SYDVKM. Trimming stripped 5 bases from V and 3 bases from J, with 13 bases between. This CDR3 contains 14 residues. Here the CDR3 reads CASSVQGGEETQYF. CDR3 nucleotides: TGTGCCAGCAGTGTACAGGGAGGGGAAGAGACCCAGTACTTC.

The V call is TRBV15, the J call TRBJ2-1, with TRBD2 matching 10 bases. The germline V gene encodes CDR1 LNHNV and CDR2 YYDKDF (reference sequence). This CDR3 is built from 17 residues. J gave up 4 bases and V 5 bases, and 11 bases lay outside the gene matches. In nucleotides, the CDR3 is TGTGCCACCAGCGACATACCTAGCGGGGGATATTACAATGAGCAGTTCTTC. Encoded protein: CATSDIPSGGYYNEQFF. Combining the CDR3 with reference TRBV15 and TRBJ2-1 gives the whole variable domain DAMVIQNPRYQVTQFGKPVTLSCSQTLNHNVMYWYQQKSSQAPKLLFHYYDKDFNNEADTPDNFQSRRPNTSFCFLDIRSPGLGDTAMYLCATSDIPSGGYYNEQFFGPGTRLTVL.

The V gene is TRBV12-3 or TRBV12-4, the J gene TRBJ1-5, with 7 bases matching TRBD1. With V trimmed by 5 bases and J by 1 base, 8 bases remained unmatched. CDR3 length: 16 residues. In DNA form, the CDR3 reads TGTGCCAGCAGTCGACGACCGGGACAGAGCAATCAGCCCCAGCATTTT. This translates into CASSRRPGQSNQPQHF.